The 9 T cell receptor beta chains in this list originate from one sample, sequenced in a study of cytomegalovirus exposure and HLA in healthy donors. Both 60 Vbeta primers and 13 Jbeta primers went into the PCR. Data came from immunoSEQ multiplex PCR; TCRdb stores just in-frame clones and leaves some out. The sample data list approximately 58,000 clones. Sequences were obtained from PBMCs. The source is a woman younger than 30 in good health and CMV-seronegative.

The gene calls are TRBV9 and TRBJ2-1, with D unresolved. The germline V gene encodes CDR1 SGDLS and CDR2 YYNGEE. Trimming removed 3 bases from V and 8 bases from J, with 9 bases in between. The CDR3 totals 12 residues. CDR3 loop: CASSEIGDEQFF. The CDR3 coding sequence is TGTGCCAGCAGCGAGATTGGAGATGAGCAGTTCTTC. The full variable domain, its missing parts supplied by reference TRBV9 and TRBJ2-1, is DSGVTQTPKHLITATGQRVTLRCSPRSGDLSVYWYQQSLDQGLQFLIQYYNGEERAKGNILERFSAQQFPDLHSELNLSSLELGDSALYFCASSEIGDEQFFGPGTRLTVL.

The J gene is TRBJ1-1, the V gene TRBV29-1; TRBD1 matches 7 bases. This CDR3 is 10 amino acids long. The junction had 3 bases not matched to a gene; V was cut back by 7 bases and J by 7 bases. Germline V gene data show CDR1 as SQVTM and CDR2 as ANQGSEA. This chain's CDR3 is CSARQGEAFF. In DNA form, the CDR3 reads TGCAGCGCAAGACAGGGTGAAGCTTTCTTT.

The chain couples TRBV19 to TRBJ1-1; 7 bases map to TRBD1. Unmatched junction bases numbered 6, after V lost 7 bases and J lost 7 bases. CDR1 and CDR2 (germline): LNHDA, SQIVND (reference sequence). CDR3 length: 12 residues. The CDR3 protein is CASTAQGDEAFF. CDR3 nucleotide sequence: TGTGCCAGTACCGCCCAGGGGGATGAAGCTTTCTTT. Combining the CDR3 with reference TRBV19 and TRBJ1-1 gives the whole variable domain DGGITQSPKYLFRKEGQNVTLSCEQNLNHDAMYWYRQDPGQGLRLIYYSQIVNDFQKGDIAEGYSVSREKKESFPLTVTSAQKNPTAFYLCASTAQGDEAFFGQGTRLTVV.

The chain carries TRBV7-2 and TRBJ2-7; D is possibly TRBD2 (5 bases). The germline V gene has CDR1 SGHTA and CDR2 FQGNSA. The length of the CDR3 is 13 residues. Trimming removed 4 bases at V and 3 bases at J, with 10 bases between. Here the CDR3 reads CASSSEAGYEQYF. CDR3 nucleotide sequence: TGTGCCAGCAGCTCAGAGGCGGGCTACGAGCAGTACTTC.

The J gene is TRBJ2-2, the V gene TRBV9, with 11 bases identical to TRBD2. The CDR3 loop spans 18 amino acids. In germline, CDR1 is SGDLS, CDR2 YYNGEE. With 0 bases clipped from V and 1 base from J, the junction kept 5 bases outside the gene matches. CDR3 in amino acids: CASSVGVGTSGNTGELFF. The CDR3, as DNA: TGTGCCAGCAGCGTAGGAGTGGGGACTAGCGGGAACACCGGGGAGCTGTTTTTT. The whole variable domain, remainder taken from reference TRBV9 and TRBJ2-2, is DSGVTQTPKHLITATGQRVTLRCSPRSGDLSVYWYQQSLDQGLQFLIQYYNGEERAKGNILERFSAQQFPDLHSELNLSSLELGDSALYFCASSVGVGTSGNTGELFFGEGSRLTVL.

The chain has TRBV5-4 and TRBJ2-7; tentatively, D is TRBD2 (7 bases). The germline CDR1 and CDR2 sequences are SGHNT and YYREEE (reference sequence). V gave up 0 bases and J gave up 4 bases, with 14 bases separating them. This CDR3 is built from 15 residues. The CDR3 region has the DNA TGTGCCAGCAGCTTGGGTCGGGGGGCGGGTTACGAGCAGTACTTC. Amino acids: CASSLGRGAGYEQYF.

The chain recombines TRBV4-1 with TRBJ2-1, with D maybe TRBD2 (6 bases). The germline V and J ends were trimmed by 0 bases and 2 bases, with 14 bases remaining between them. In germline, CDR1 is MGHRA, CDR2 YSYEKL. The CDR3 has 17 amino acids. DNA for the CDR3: TGCGCCAGCAGCCAAGATCATCCGGGAGTGGCCTACAATGAGCAGTTCTTC. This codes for CASSQDHPGVAYNEQFF.

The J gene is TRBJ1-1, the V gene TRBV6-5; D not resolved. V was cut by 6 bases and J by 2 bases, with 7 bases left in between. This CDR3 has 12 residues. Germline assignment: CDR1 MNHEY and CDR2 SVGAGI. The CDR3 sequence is CASSPPNTEAFF. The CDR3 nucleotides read TGTGCCAGCAGCCCCCCAAACACTGAAGCTTTCTTT.

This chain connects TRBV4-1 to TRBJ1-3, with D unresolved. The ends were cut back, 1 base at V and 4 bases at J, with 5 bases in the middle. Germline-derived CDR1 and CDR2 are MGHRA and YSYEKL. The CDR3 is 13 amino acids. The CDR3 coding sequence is TGCGCCAGCAGCCAAGCGGTCGGAAACACCATATATTTT. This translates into CASSQAVGNTIYF.